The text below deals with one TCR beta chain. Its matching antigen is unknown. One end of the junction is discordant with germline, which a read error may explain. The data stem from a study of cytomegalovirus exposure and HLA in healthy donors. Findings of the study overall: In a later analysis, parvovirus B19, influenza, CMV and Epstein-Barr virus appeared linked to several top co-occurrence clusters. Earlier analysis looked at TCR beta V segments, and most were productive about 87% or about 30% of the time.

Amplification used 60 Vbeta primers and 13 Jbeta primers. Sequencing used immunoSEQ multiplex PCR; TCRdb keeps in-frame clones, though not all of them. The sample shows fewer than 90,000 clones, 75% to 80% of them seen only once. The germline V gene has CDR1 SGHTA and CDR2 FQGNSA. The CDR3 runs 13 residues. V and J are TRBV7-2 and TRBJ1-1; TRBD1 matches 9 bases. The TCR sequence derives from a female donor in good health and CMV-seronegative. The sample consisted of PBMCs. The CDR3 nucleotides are TGTGCCAGCAGCTTAGTTTGGACAGGGGACCTTTTGTTT. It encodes CASSLVWTGDLLF.